This T cell receptor beta chain was sequenced during a study of beta chain features in type 1 diabetes (dated by TCRdb to between 2017 and 2018). A note on the overall study: Mean age, gender distribution, total cell number and subset yield did not differ between patients and healthy donors. A total of approximately 110,000,000 sorted cells were examined across all samples, and a strong correlation was observed between cell number per subset and RNA yield. In the study, recently diagnosed type 1 diabetes patients and matched healthy donors were compared on the TCRB repertoires of their sorted circulating CD4+ T cell subsets. Naive and central memory subsets were obtained from all 30 or so donors, but regulatory and stem cell-like memory subsets were isolated from only 8 patients and about 8 healthy donors.

All of the isolated RNA was reverse transcribed with the High Capacity cDNA Reverse Transcription Kit, so expressed TCRB transcripts were sequenced. Deep immunoSEQ sequencing was performed on naive, central memory and regulatory T cell samples, with an average of around 3.5 million total reads per sample. After sorted cells were lysed in RLT buffer, RNA was extracted with DNase-treated RNeasy Micro or Mini kits, with the choice depending on cell number. Each cell subset was processed separately to prevent cross-contamination, with patient and healthy donor samples processed together. The immunoSEQ multiplex PCR was used to amplify TCRB sequences from cDNA, yielding 87-bp fragments that span the CDR3 region. Sequencing of the amplicons was done on the Illumina HiSeq platform. The paper's processing steps were these. Synthetic template baselines were used to correct PCR bias computationally, reads within Hamming distance 2 were collapsed, and singletons that could not be merged were discarded. Reads were aligned to IMGT to assign V, D and J genes, CDR3 length, and insertions or deletions at six rearrangement sites. Within each subset, clonotype counts were normalized to sorted cell number, after which true diversity and Gini coefficients were computed with the tcR R package. The overlap coefficient, calculated on TCRB nucleotide sequences, was used to measure repertoire sharing. Out-of-frame TCRB sequences from naive cells were analyzed to stand in for the pre-selection repertoire. Drawn from immuneACCESS, this table holds only the in-frame rearrangements with V and J called that TCRdb kept. Clones are partly lost; checked studies trace under half to an unresolved V gene and leave the rest unexplained. V, J and clone size are taken as reported in that table, and D and trimming were inferred from the DNA itself. The table for this sample lists 860,000 or so clones; about a sixth of them were counted only once. 0.023% of the sample is taken by the ten largest.

Each donor gave one peripheral blood draw, averaging roughly 100 mL, which was collected into heparinised tubes. A BD FACSAria II was used to sort naive, central memory, regulatory and stem cell-like memory CD4+ T cells with a panel that included CD45RO, CCR7, CD25, CD127, CD95 and CD27. A purity above 95% was achieved for all sorted populations. PBMCs were isolated right away by Lymphoprep density gradient centrifugation and were stained directly, without culture. Samples were stained and sorted in pairs, with one healthy donor and one patient per experiment, so that batch effects were minimized. Broader findings and caveats from the paper: Because small numbers of individuals were included in the HLA sub-analyses, any influence of HLA type on TCRB rearrangement was left unresolved. Because cDNA was sequenced instead of genomic DNA, activated cells with high expression could be over-represented, although the groups did not differ in activation or CD3 levels. A moderate but significant shortening of TCRB CDR3 length was observed in type 1 diabetes patients in all four CD4+ subsets. Naive, central memory and regulatory TCRB repertoires appeared to be more alike among patients than among healthy donors. PCR might favor shorter templates, but patient and control samples were amplified and corrected together, so any skew would affect both groups equally. At VDJ recombination sites, patients with type 1 diabetes made fewer insertions and deleted more nucleotides, a pattern implying thymic rearrangement abnormalities.

Inclusive of the bounding cysteine and phenylalanine, the CDR3 is 14 residues long. Of the read, only the CDR3 DNA is kept; its 42 bases are in frame from base 1. The trim is 3 bases for V and 4 bases for J, with a gap of 12 bases between the germline ends. Taken from the germline V gene (reference sequence), the CDR1 and CDR2 loops are SEHNR and FQNEAQ. This clone was seen a handful of times. What this receptor recognizes is not known. The sample holds no much larger clone one base away, and base qualities are not on file. Rearrangement joined TRBV7-9 to TRBJ1-1, with no confidently assigned D gene. Sequencing input: naive CD4+ T cells from blood. The cell subset or site tag for this specimen amounts to: true naive CD4+ T cells. The source is a woman younger than 30 in good health. The CDR3 corresponds to CASSLDGRATEAFF. The sequenced DNA: TGTGCCAGCAGCTTGGACGGTCGTGCCACTGAAGCTTTCTTT.